Below are 12 T cell receptor beta chains sequenced from a single sample in a study of beta chain features in type 1 diabetes. All of the isolated RNA was reverse transcribed, so expressed TCRB transcripts were sequenced. The assay was immunoSEQ multiplex PCR, and TCRdb's table has in-frame clones only and misses some. Here the sample spans a few hundred thousand clones, approximately 15% being singletons. The sample comprised naive CD4+ T cells from blood. These receptors all come from a man aged 30-40 years in good health.

This clone has more than one count but fewer than ten. The chain is built from TRBV6-5 and TRBJ2-7; D is possibly TRBD1 or TRBD2 (6 bases each). The CDR3 consists of 15 residues. V was trimmed by 4 bases and J by 2 bases, leaving 15 bases between them. The germline CDR1 and CDR2 sequences are MNHEY and SVGAGI. In DNA, the CDR3 is TGTGCCAGCAGTTCGAGACAGGAGGGGACCTACGAGCAGTACTTC. This codes for CASSSRQEGTYEQYF.

This clone came up a few times. The rearrangement links TRBV7-8 to TRBJ2-2; D possibly matches TRBD1 or TRBD2 (5 bases each). V lost 6 bases and J 1 base, leaving 12 bases between the germline ends. CDR1 is SGHVS and CDR2 is FQNEAQ in the germline V gene. The CDR3 is 15 residues long. CDR3 nucleotides: TGTGCCAGCAGGTTCCGGGACGGGAACACCGGGGAGCTGTTTTTT. As protein: CASRFRDGNTGELFF. The full variable domain, rest sourced from reference TRBV7-8 and TRBJ2-2, is GAGVSQSPRYKVAKRGQDVALRCDPISGHVSLFWYQQALGQGPEFLTYFQNEAQLDKSGLPSDRFFAERPEGSVSTLKIQRTQQEDSAVYLCASRFRDGNTGELFFGEGSRLTVL.

This clone was observed a handful of times. This chain uses TRBV2 with TRBJ2-1, with 8 bases fitting TRBD1. Germline V CDR1 and CDR2: SNHLY, FYNNEI. V gave up 2 bases and J gave up 7 bases; unmatched junction bases: 4. The CDR3 has 14 amino acids. In DNA, the CDR3 is TGTGCCAGCAGTGAATACAGGGGGTTGAATGAGCAGTTCTTC. Translation gives CASSEYRGLNEQFF.

This clone was counted only a few times. The chain uses TRBV14 and TRBJ2-1, with TRBD1 matching 10 bases. The germline V gene has CDR1 SGHDN and CDR2 FVKESK. CDR3 length equals 14 residues. The V gene end was trimmed by 6 bases and the J gene end by 6 bases; junction bases not matched to a gene: 5. The CDR3 spells CASRRTGGGNEQFF. CDR3 DNA sequence: TGTGCCAGCAGGAGGACAGGGGGAGGCAATGAGCAGTTCTTC. The full variable domain, its missing parts supplied by reference TRBV14 and TRBJ2-1, is EAGVTQFPSHSVIEKGQTVTLRCDPISGHDNLYWYRRVMGKEIKFLLHFVKESKQDESGMPNNRFLAERTGGTYSTLKVQPAELEDSGVYFCASRRTGGGNEQFFGPGTRLTVL.

The table lists this clone with a few counts. The CDR3 DNA reads TGTGCCAGCACCTTGGCGGACCACACAGATACGCAGTATTTT. Its translation: CASTLADHTDTQYF. The chain couples TRBV7-8 to TRBJ2-3; D is unclear. The CDR3 is 14 residues long. Germline CDR1 and CDR2: SGHVS and FQNEAQ. With 7 bases removed from V and 2 bases from J, the gap between germline ends came to 13 bases.

The chain combines TRBV19 with TRBJ2-2; D unclear. Germline lookup yields CDR1 LNHDA and CDR2 SQIVND (reference sequence). The CDR3 runs to 11 residues. The V end was cut by 5 bases, the J end by 6 bases, with 4 bases between. CDR3 in amino acids: CASSWPGELFF. The CDR3 DNA reads TGTGCCAGTAGTTGGCCCGGGGAGCTGTTTTTT.

This sequence joins TRBV7-9 and TRBJ1-1, with TRBD1 identical over 8 bases. CDR1 SEHNR and CDR2 FQNEAQ come from the germline V gene (reference sequence). This CDR3 is built from 14 residues. Losses at the gene ends were 6 bases for V and 6 bases for J; bases not matched to a gene: 9. CDR3 coding DNA: TGTGCCAGCAGTTTGACAGGGGCGGGCGCTGAAGCTTTCTTT. Translating it yields CASSLTGAGAEAFF.

The chain carries TRBV28 and TRBJ2-6, with a possible D match to TRBD2 (5 bases). The CDR3 extends over 15 amino acids. Germline V CDR1 and CDR2: MDHEN, SYDVKM. Trimming left V 7 bases short and J 2 bases short, with 12 bases between. This CDR3 reads CASTMWGAGANVLTF. The DNA of the CDR3 is TGTGCCAGCACCATGTGGGGAGCTGGGGCCAACGTCCTGACTTTC.

This clone has a handful of counts. The chain has TRBV5-1 and TRBJ2-1; D gene unclear. The CDR3 loop spans 13 amino acids. Trimming cost V 4 bases and J 6 bases, with 11 bases left between them. The germline V gene has CDR1 SGHRS and CDR2 YFSETQ. The CDR3 region has the DNA TGCGCCAGCAGCGTGGAACCACCCAATGAGCAGTTCTTC. As protein: CASSVEPPNEQFF. Using reference TRBV5-1 and TRBJ2-1 for the parts outside the CDR3, the full variable domain is KAGVTQTPRYLIKTRGQQVTLSCSPISGHRSVSWYQQTPGQGLQFLFEYFSETQRNKGNFPGRFSGRQFSNSRSEMNVSTLELGDSALYLCASSVEPPNEQFFGPGTRLTVL.

There are a few counts of this clone. The chain has TRBV5-4 and TRBJ2-7; D call uncertain. V lost 3 bases and J lost 7, with 11 bases in between. CDR1 is SGHNT, CDR2 YYREEE, per germline (reference sequence). The CDR3 sequence is 12 residues long. CDR3 region: CASSSQDQEQYF. The CDR3, as DNA: TGTGCCAGCAGCTCTCAGGACCAGGAGCAGTACTTC.

This clone was counted between two and nine times. This rearrangement joins TRBV29-1 to TRBJ2-7; D tentatively fits TRBD1 or TRBD2 (7 bases each). Germline loops: CDR1 SQVTM, CDR2 ANQGSEA. There are 14 residues in the CDR3. Deletions cut 4 bases from V and 3 bases from J, with 16 bases between. The CDR3, as DNA: TGCAGCGTTGCCCAGGGAGGGGGCCTCTACGAGCAGTACTTC. This encodes CSVAQGGGLYEQYF.

This chain joins TRBV18 and TRBJ2-5; D call uncertain. V lost 3 bases and J 0 bases, leaving 5 bases between the germline ends. There are 13 residues in the CDR3. Germline V gene lookup returns CDR1 KGHSH and CDR2 LQKENI. CDR3 sequence (DNA): TGTGCCAGCTCACCTAAAAACCAAGAGACCCAGTACTTC. It translates to CASSPKNQETQYF.